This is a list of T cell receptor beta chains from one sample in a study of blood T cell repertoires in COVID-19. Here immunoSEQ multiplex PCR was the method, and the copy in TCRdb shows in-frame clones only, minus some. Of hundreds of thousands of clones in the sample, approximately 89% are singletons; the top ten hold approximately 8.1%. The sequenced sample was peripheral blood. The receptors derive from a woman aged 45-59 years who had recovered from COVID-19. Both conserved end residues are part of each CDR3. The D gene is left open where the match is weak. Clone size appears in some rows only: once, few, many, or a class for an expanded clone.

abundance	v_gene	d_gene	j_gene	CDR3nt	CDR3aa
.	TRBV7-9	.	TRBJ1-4	TGTGCCAGCAGCTTAGCTTGGGGGCCTACCACAACTAATGAAAAACTGTTTTTT	CASSLAWGPTTTNEKLFF
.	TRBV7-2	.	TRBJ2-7	TGTGCCAGCAGCTTAACTCGCCAATCCTACGAGCAGTACTTC	CASSLTRQSYEQYF
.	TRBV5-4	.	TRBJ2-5	TGTGCCAGCAGCCCGCACAGGGGGGGCGACGAGACCCAGTACTTC	CASSPHRGGDETQYF
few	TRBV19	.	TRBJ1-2	TGTGCCAGTAGTGGAGGAGGCTACACCTTC	CASSGGGYTF
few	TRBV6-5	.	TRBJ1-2	TGTGCCAGCAGTTACAGGGAGGATAACTATGGCTACACCTTC	CASSYREDNYGYTF
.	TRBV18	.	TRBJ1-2	TGTGCCAGCACTTCAGGGGCTTCTAACTATGGCTACACCTTC	CASTSGASNYGYTF
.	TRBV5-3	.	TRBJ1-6	TGTGCCAGAAGCTTAGTTCCGGGACACTTTGATAATTCACCCCTCCACTTT	CARSLVPGHFDNSPLHF
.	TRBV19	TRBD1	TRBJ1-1	TGTGCCAGTACCCTTAGGACAGGGGCAATGAACACTGAAGCTTTCTTT	CASTLRTGAMNTEAFF
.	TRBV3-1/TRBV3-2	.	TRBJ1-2	TGTGCCAGCAGCCAAACCCGGGGTCCGAGCTGTGGCTACACCTTC	CASSQTRGPSCGYTF
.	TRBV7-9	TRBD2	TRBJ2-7	TGTGCCAGCAGCTTTGGAGCGGGAAACTACGAGCAGTACTTC	CASSFGAGNYEQYF
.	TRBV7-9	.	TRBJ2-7	TGTGCCAGCAGCGGCACTACCTACGAGCAGTACTTC	CASSGTTYEQYF
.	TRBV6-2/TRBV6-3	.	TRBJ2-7	TGTGCCAGCAGTTACTTGAGAGCCTACGAGCAGTACTTC	CASSYLRAYEQYF
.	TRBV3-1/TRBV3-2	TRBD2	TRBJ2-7	TGTGCCAGCAGCCCCCGAACTAGCGGCTTCTCCTACGAGCAGTACTTC	CASSPRTSGFSYEQYF
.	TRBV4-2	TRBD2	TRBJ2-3	TGTGCCAGCAGCCATGAACCGGGACTAGCGGGAGCAGATACGCAGTATTTT	CASSHEPGLAGADTQYF
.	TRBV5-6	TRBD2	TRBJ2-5	TGTGCCAGCAGTCCCCGGGGGGGGGCTGCAGAGACCCAGTACTTC	CASSPRGGAAETQYF
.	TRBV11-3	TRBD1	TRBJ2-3	TGTGCCAGCAGCTTCGGACAGGCATCAGATACGCAGTATTTT	CASSFGQASDTQYF
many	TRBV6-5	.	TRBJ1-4	TGTGCCAGCAGCACGGACAGTTGGGGTGAAAAACTGTTTTTT	CASSTDSWGEKLFF
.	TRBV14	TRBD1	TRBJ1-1	TGTGCCAGCAGCCAAGATCGGGATCGGCAGGGGGGAAGGGACACTGAAGCTTTCTTT	CASSQDRDRQGGRDTEAFF